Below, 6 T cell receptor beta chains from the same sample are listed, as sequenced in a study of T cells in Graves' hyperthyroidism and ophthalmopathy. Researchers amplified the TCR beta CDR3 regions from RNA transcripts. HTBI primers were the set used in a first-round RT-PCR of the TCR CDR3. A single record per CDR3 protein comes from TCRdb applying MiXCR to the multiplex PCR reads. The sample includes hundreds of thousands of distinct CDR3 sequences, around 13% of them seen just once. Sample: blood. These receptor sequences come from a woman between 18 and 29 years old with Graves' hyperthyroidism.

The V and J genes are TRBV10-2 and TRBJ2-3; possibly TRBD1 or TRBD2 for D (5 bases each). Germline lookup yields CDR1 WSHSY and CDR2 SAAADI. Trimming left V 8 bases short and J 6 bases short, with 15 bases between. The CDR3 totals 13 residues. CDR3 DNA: TGCGCCAGCGTCTTAGCGCCAGGGGATACGCAGTATTTT. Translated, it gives CASVLAPGDTQYF.

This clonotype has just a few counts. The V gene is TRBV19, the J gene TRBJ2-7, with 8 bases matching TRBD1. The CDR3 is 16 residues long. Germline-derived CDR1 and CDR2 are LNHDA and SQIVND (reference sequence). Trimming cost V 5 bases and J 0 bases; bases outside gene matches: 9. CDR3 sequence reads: CASSFSTGDSSYEQYF. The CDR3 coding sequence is TGTGCCAGTAGTTTCTCGACAGGGGACAGCTCCTACGAGCAGTACTTC.

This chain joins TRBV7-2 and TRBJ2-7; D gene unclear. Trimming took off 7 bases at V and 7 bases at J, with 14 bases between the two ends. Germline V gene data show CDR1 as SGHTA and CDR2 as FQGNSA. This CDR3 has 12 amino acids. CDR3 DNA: TGTGCCAGCACCTCTTCCGGTGGGGAGCAGTACTTC. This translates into CASTSSGGEQYF.

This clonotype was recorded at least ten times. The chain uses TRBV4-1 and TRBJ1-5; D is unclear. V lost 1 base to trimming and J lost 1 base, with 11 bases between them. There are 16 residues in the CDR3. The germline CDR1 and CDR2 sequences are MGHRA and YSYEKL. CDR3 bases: TGCGCCAGCAGCCAAGCTGCGGCAGGCAGCAATCAGCCCCAGCATTTT. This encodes CASSQAAAGSNQPQHF.

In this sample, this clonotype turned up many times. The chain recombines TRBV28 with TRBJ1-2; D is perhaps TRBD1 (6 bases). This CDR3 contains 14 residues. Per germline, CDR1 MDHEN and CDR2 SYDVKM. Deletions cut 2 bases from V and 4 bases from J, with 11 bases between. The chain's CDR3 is CASSLGGQLYGYTF. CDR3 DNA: TGTGCCAGCAGTTTAGGGGGGCAACTCTATGGCTACACCTTC.

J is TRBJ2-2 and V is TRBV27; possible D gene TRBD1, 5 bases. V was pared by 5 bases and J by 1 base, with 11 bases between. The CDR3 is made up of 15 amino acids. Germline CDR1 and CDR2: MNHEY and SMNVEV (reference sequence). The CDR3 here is CASSTTALNTGELFF. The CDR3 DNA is TGTGCCAGCAGTACGACAGCCCTGAACACCGGGGAGCTGTTTTTT.